The rows below give T cell receptor beta chains drawn from one sample of a study of blood T cell repertoires in COVID-19. Only in-frame clones appear in the TCRdb table, and some are missing; sequencing was by immunoSEQ multiplex PCR. This table holds tens of thousands of clones, roughly four fifths found once. The specimen sequenced was peripheral blood. These receptors all come from a man aged 45-65 years with active or convalescent COVID-19. CDR3s include the opening cysteine and the closing phenylalanine or tryptophan. D genes are given only for firm matches. Clone size appears in some rows only: once, few, many, or a class for an expanded clone.

size,D,length,J,V,DNA,CDR3
NA,TRBD2,16,TRBJ2-7,TRBV4-1,TGCGCCAGCAGCCAACCCTTAGCGGGGGGCAGCTACGAGCAGTACTTC,CASSQPLAGGSYEQYF
NA,NA,11,TRBJ1-1,TRBV19,TGTGCCAGTCTCGAAAGGGGGTCGGCTTTCTTT,CASLERGSAFF
NA,NA,14,TRBJ2-5,TRBV7-8,TGTGCCAGCAGCCCAACAGGGGAGGACGGGACCCAGTACTTC,CASSPTGEDGTQYF
few,NA,15,TRBJ2-7,TRBV9,TGTGCCAGCAGCAGGGGGGACAGCCACTCCTACGAGCAGTACTTC,CASSRGDSHSYEQYF
few,TRBD2,15,TRBJ2-1,TRBV19,TGTGCCAGTAGTATCGGGAGGGTTACCTACAATGAGCAGTTCTTC,CASSIGRVTYNEQFF
NA,NA,15,TRBJ1-4,TRBV7-6,TGTGCCAGCAGTATAGCGGCGGGCCCTAATGAAAAACTGTTTTTT,CASSIAAGPNEKLFF
NA,NA,12,TRBJ2-5,TRBV5-6,TGTGCCAGCAGCGGGGGCGGGGAGACCCAGTACTTC,CASSGGGETQYF
few,TRBD1,16,TRBJ2-1,TRBV19,TGTGCCAGTAGTATAGTCTTCACAGGGGGTAGGAATGAGCAGTTCTTC,CASSIVFTGGRNEQFF
NA,NA,17,TRBJ2-3,TRBV11-3,TGTGCCAGCAGCTTAGTTGGAGCACAGGGCGGTGGAGATACGCAGTATTTT,CASSLVGAQGGGDTQYF
NA,TRBD1,15,TRBJ2-2,TRBV10-3,TGTGCCATCAGTGAAGTACAGGGGGGCACCGGGGAGCTGTTTTTT,CAISEVQGGTGELFF
NA,NA,14,TRBJ1-6,TRBV10-3,TGTGCCATCGGGGGGGACTACCTTAATTCACCCCTCCACTTT,CAIGGDYLNSPLHF
few,NA,14,TRBJ1-2,TRBV19,TGTGCCAGTACCCTGGATATGGGGGCCTATGGCTACACCTTC,CASTLDMGAYGYTF
NA,NA,12,TRBJ2-3,TRBV7-2,TGTGCCAGCAGCCCAGGCACAGATACGCAGTATTTT,CASSPGTDTQYF
NA,NA,15,TRBJ2-1,TRBV18,TGTGCCAGCTCACCACCGGGCTTTTCCTACAATGAGCAGTTCTTC,CASSPPGFSYNEQFF
NA,NA,18,TRBJ2-1,TRBV19,TGTGCCAGTAGCTCCGCGATTGGGGGGAGCGGGTTTTTCAATGAGCAGTTCTTC,CASSSAIGGSGFFNEQFF
NA,TRBD1,14,TRBJ2-7,TRBV19,TGTGCCAGTAGCCCCAGACAGGGGGCTTACGAGCAGTACTTC,CASSPRQGAYEQYF
NA,TRBD1,13,TRBJ1-1,TRBV5-8,TGTGCCAGCAGCTTGGACAGGGGGACTGAAGCTTTCTTT,CASSLDRGTEAFF
NA,NA,14,TRBJ2-5,TRBV3-1/TRBV3-2,TGTGCCAGCAGCCCTCGGACAGTCCAAGAGACCCAGTACTTC,CASSPRTVQETQYF
NA,TRBD1,16,TRBJ2-2,TRBV10-3,TGTGCCATCAACAGGGGACAGGGAGGTAACACCGGGGAGCTGTTTTTT,CAINRGQGGNTGELFF
NA,TRBD1,14,TRBJ2-5,TRBV7-2,TGTGCCAGCAGCCCGCGACAGGGAAGCGAGACCCAGTACTTC,CASSPRQGSETQYF
NA,TRBD2,15,TRBJ2-2,TRBV6-1,TGTGCCAGCAGTGAAGCGGGGGGGTTCACCGGGGAGCTGTTTTTT,CASSEAGGFTGELFF
NA,TRBD1,14,TRBJ1-1,TRBV3-1/TRBV3-2,TGTGCCAGCAGCTCAGGGACAGGGATCACTGAAGCTTTCTTT,CASSSGTGITEAFF
NA,TRBD2,15,TRBJ2-3,TRBV6-5,TGTGCCAGCAGGGGACTAGCCTCTAGCACAGATACGCAGTATTTT,CASRGLASSTDTQYF
once,TRBD1,13,TRBJ2-7,TRBV5-1,TGCGCCAGCAGCTTGAACAGGGGGTACGAGCAGTACTTC,CASSLNRGYEQYF
NA,NA,15,TRBJ1-4,TRBV19,TGTGCCAGTAGTGGAGCGGGGCAGGCTAATGAAAAACTGTTTTTT,CASSGAGQANEKLFF
once,TRBD1,18,TRBJ2-3,TRBV10-1,TGCGCCAGCAGGCCCTGGGACAGCCCAAAGGGGGGCACAGATACGCAGTATTTT,CASRPWDSPKGGTDTQYF
few,TRBD1,16,TRBJ1-1,TRBV6-5,TGTGCCAGCAGTTCGTATGCCCCGGGACAGGGGACTGAAGCTTTCTTT,CASSSYAPGQGTEAFF
NA,TRBD1,14,TRBJ1-5,TRBV19,TGTGCCAGTAGTACGACAGGGTCCGCTTGGCCCCAGCATTTT,CASSTTGSAWPQHF
NA,NA,14,TRBJ2-5,TRBV25-1,TGTGCCAGCAGCGCCGGGACATTAAAAGAGACCCAGTACTTC,CASSAGTLKETQYF
NA,TRBD1,14,TRBJ2-2,TRBV7-8,TGTGCCAGCAGCCGGACAGGGGCGACCGGGGAGCTGTTTTTT,CASSRTGATGELFF
NA,NA,16,TRBJ1-5,TRBV28,TGTGCCAGCAGGACGGTGGAGGGCAAGATCAATCAGCCCCAGCATTTT,CASRTVEGKINQPQHF
NA,NA,14,TRBJ2-5,TRBV5-1,TGCGCCAGCAGCCCTACGACTCCTCAAGAGACCCAGTACTTC,CASSPTTPQETQYF
NA,NA,15,TRBJ1-1,TRBV28,TGTGCCAGCAGTTTACGATCCGGGATTGGTTCTGAAGCTTTCTTT,CASSLRSGIGSEAFF
NA,NA,15,TRBJ2-1,TRBV19,TGTGCCAGTAAAAGCACAGGGAACTCCTACAATGAGCAGTTCTTC,CASKSTGNSYNEQFF
NA,TRBD2,15,TRBJ2-5,TRBV5-1,TGCGCCAGTCAAAGGAGCGGGGGGTCCCAAGAGACCCAGTACTTC,CASQRSGGSQETQYF
NA,NA,15,TRBJ1-2,TRBV28,TGTGCCAGCAGCACGGGAGGGGGAGATTACTATGGCTACACCTTC,CASSTGGGDYYGYTF
few,NA,14,TRBJ1-1,TRBV6-5,TGTGCCAGCAGTTACGATCAGGGAGGAACTGAAGCTTTCTTT,CASSYDQGGTEAFF
NA,NA,16,TRBJ2-2,TRBV5-1,TGCGCCAGCAGCGACCCTTCGGCGGGGAACACCGGGGAGCTGTTTTTT,CASSDPSAGNTGELFF
NA,TRBD1,13,TRBJ1-2,TRBV28,TGTGCCAGCAGTTGGGGGACAGGGGTAGGCTACACCTTC,CASSWGTGVGYTF
NA,NA,14,TRBJ2-1,TRBV6-5,TGTGCCAGCAGGCGGGCCGGTGCAGAAAATGAGCAGTTCTTC,CASRRAGAENEQFF
NA,NA,14,TRBJ1-3,TRBV6-6,TGTGCCAGCAGATACCAGAACTCTGGAAACACCATATATTTT,CASRYQNSGNTIYF
NA,TRBD1,13,TRBJ1-2,TRBV5-6,TGTGCCAGCAGCCGCGGACAGGGGTATGGCTACACCTTC,CASSRGQGYGYTF
NA,TRBD1,15,TRBJ1-5,TRBV19,TGTGCCAGTAGTATTTGGGGACAGCTAAATCAGCCCCAGCATTTT,CASSIWGQLNQPQHF
NA,NA,16,TRBJ2-1,TRBV18,TGTGCCAGCTCACCATTTGCTATAGGACTTTACAATGAGCAGTTCTTC,CASSPFAIGLYNEQFF
NA,TRBD2,16,TRBJ2-5,TRBV4-3,TGCGCCAGCAGCCAAGGTACTAGCGGGGTACAAGAGACCCAGTACTTC,CASSQGTSGVQETQYF
NA,NA,14,TRBJ1-1,TRBV5-1,TGCGCCAGCAGCTCGGGAGGGGGGAACACTGAAGCTTTCTTT,CASSSGGGNTEAFF